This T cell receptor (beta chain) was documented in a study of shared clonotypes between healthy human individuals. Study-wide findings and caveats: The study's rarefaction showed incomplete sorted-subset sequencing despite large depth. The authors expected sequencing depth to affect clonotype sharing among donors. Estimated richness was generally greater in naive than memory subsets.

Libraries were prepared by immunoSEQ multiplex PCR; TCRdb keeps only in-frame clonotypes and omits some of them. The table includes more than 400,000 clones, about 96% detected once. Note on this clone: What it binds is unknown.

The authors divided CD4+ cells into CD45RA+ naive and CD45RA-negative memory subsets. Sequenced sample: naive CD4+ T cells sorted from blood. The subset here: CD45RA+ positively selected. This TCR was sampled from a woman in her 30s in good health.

CDR3 sequence (DNA): TGTGCCAGCAGCTTACAGGGTTCGGTTTCCTACGAGCAGTACTTC. Protein sequence: CASSLQGSVSYEQYF. This chain uses TRBV5-4 with TRBJ2-7; D perhaps matches TRBD1 (6 bases). There are 15 residues in the CDR3. V lost 2 bases and J lost 1, with 13 bases in between. CDR1 SGHNT and CDR2 YYREEE come from the germline V gene (reference sequence).